These 27 T cell receptor beta chains originate from one sample sequenced in a study of beta chain features in type 1 diabetes. As every portion of the isolated RNA was reverse transcribed, the sequencing read expressed TCRB transcripts. Sequencing used immunoSEQ multiplex PCR; TCRdb keeps in-frame clones, though not all of them. The sample includes about 250,000 clones, around 14% of them seen just once. The sequencing input was naive CD4+ T cells from blood. These receptors originate from a middle-aged woman in good health.

In its sample, this clone was seen many times. The chain has TRBV13 and TRBJ2-7, with a tentative D call TRBD1 (8 bases). This CDR3 is 13 amino acids long. Germline assignment: CDR1 PRHDT and CDR2 FYEKMQ (reference sequence). The V and J ends lost 8 bases and 2 bases respectively, with 13 bases between them. CDR3 loop: CASQQGGTYEQYF. For the CDR3, the DNA is TGTGCCAGCCAACAGGGGGGGACCTACGAGCAGTACTTC.

This clone was observed a few times. The chain combines TRBV7-2 with TRBJ1-5; a possible D gene is TRBD1 (5 bases). CDR1 SGHTA and CDR2 FQGNSA come from the germline V gene. This CDR3 has 16 amino acids. V lost 5 bases and J lost 0, with 14 bases in between. This CDR3 reads CASSPTVSYSNQPQHF. CDR3 coding DNA: TGTGCCAGCAGCCCGACAGTCTCTTATAGCAATCAGCCCCAGCATTTT.

The chain has TRBV5-1 and TRBJ2-2; 8 bases map to TRBD1. Per germline, CDR1 SGHRS and CDR2 YFSETQ. CDR3 length equals 16 residues. With 0 bases clipped from V and 4 bases from J, the junction kept 5 bases outside the gene matches. This chain's CDR3 is CASSLGTGPTTGELFF. In DNA, the CDR3 is TGCGCCAGCAGCTTGGGGACAGGGCCGACCACCGGGGAGCTGTTTTTT.

The chain couples TRBV5-1 to TRBJ2-7, with a tentative D call TRBD2 (5 bases). Trimming pared 4 bases from V and 4 bases from J, leaving 6 bases between. Germline V lookup: CDR1 SGHRS, CDR2 YFSETQ. The CDR3 totals 11 residues. DNA for the CDR3: TGCGCCAGCAGCGAGGGATACGAGCAGTACTTC. It codes for CASSEGYEQYF.

The J gene is TRBJ2-3, the V gene TRBV6-1, with D perhaps matching TRBD1 (5 bases). V dropped 6 bases and J dropped 11 bases, with 15 bases sitting between them. The CDR3 sequence is 12 residues long. Germline V gene data show CDR1 as MNHNS and CDR2 as SASEGT. CDR3 amino acids: CASRPGNGRQYF. Written as DNA, the CDR3 is TGTGCCAGCAGGCCAGGGAATGGAAGGCAGTATTTT.

This chain uses TRBV5-4 with TRBJ2-3; 9 nucleotides agree with TRBD2. After removal of 1 base from V and 1 base from J, the junction contained 4 bases not matched to a gene. The CDR3 has 16 residues. CDR1 and CDR2 from the germline V gene are SGHNT and YYREEE (reference sequence). CDR3 region: CASSLSRGGGTDTQYF. DNA of the CDR3: TGTGCCAGCAGCTTGAGCCGCGGGGGGGGCACAGATACGCAGTATTTT. Combining the CDR3 with reference TRBV5-4 and TRBJ2-3 gives the whole variable domain ETGVTQSPTHLIKTRGQQVTLRCSSQSGHNTVSWYQQALGQGPQFIFQYYREEENGRGNFPPRFSGLQFPNYSSELNVNALELDDSALYLCASSLSRGGGTDTQYFGPGTRLTVL.

This chain uses TRBV5-1 with TRBJ1-2; TRBD1 aligns across 10 bases. This CDR3 has 14 amino acids. Germline CDR1 SGHRS, CDR2 YFSETQ. V trimming: 4 bases; J trimming: 6 bases; junction bases outside the gene matches: 6. Written as DNA, the CDR3 is TGCGCCAGCAGCGAAGGGACAGGGGATCATGGCTACACCTTC. The encoded protein is CASSEGTGDHGYTF. The full variable domain, its missing parts supplied by reference TRBV5-1 and TRBJ1-2, is KAGVTQTPRYLIKTRGQQVTLSCSPISGHRSVSWYQQTPGQGLQFLFEYFSETQRNKGNFPGRFSGRQFSNSRSEMNVSTLELGDSALYLCASSEGTGDHGYTFGSGTRLTVV.

This clone appeared a few times. This rearrangement joins TRBV29-1 to TRBJ1-1; D gene ambiguous. The length of the CDR3 is 12 residues. Germline V gives CDR1 SQVTM, CDR2 ANQGSEA. With 3 bases removed from V and 3 bases from J, the gap between germline ends came to 8 bases. CDR3 in DNA: TGCAGCGTTGACGCAGGTGACACTGAAGCTTTCTTT. It translates to CSVDAGDTEAFF.

DNA of the CDR3: TGCGCCAGCAGCTTGGGTGCTAGCGGGGGGGGCTACGAGCAGTACTTC. This gives the protein CASSLGASGGGYEQYF. The V gene is TRBV5-1, the J gene TRBJ2-7; TRBD2 matches at 12 bases. V gave up 0 bases and J gave up 3 bases; unmatched junction bases: 4. The length of the CDR3 is 16 residues. Per the germline V gene, CDR1 is SGHRS and CDR2 is YFSETQ.

This chain uses TRBV5-1 with TRBJ2-5; 7 positions agree with TRBD2. Germline V gene sequence: CDR1 SGHRS, CDR2 YFSETQ. The CDR3 covers 14 residues. The junction had 4 bases not matched to a gene; V was cut back by 1 base and J by 4 bases. CDR3 nucleotide sequence: TGCGCCAGCAGCTTGCTGGGGGAGGGAGAGACCCAGTACTTC. Its translation is CASSLLGEGETQYF.

A remark on this clone: A much larger clone differs from this one at a single base, so this may be a read error. The chain carries TRBV29-1 and TRBJ2-7; 7 nucleotides align to TRBD1. The CDR3 is 12 residues long. Germline CDR1 is SQVTM and CDR2 is ANQGSEA. V lost 4 bases and J lost 3; bases outside the gene matches: 3. The CDR3 reads CSVAGQHYEQYF. The DNA of the CDR3 is TGCAGCGTTGCGGGACAGCACTACGAGCAGTACTTC.

This chain links TRBV5-4 with TRBJ2-5, with D possibly matching TRBD1 (6 bases). V was pared by 7 bases and J by 2 bases, with 15 bases between. The CDR3 consists of 14 residues. Germline V gene sequence: CDR1 SGHNT, CDR2 YYREEE (reference sequence). The DNA of the CDR3 is TGTGCCAGCGCCCAGGGGATCAGGCAAGAGACCCAGTACTTC. Its translation: CASAQGIRQETQYF.

This clone was seen a few times. The CDR3 nucleotides read TGTGCCAGCAGCCACGACGCGGGGCTGGGTGAAGCTTTCTTT. Protein: CASSHDAGLGEAFF. The rearrangement uses TRBV5-4 and TRBJ1-1; a possible D gene is TRBD1 (5 bases). CDR3 size: 14 residues. V gave up 4 bases and J gave up 7 bases, with 17 bases separating them. Germline lookup yields CDR1 SGHNT and CDR2 YYREEE (reference sequence).

Here the CDR3 reads CASSVGRGDYGYTF. The CDR3 nucleotides are TGTGCCAGCAGCGTAGGGCGGGGGGACTATGGCTACACCTTC. The genes are TRBV6-6 and TRBJ1-2; TRBD1 is a possible D gene (5 bases). The CDR3 is 14 amino acids. Looked up from germline, CDR1 is MNHNY and CDR2 is SVGAGI (reference sequence). V was pared by 6 bases and J by 3 bases, with 14 bases between.

Only a few counts were recorded for this clone. This rearrangement joins TRBV9 to TRBJ2-3, with 12 bases matching TRBD2. The ends lost 4 bases at V and 6 bases at J; junction bases unmatched: 9. Germline V gene data show CDR1 as SGDLS and CDR2 as YYNGEE. The CDR3 consists of 16 residues. The CDR3 nucleotides are TGTGCCAGCAGCCCTTCTAGCGGGGGGGCAAGGGATACGCAGTATTTT. Translated: CASSPSSGGARDTQYF.

This clone was found a few times. The chain uses TRBV6-5 and TRBJ2-7; D is perhaps TRBD1 (5 bases). The germline gives CDR1 MNHEY, CDR2 SVGAGI. This CDR3 is 15 amino acids long. The V gene lost 0 bases and the J gene lost 1 base, with 10 bases spanning the gap. This CDR3 is CASSYSITGSYEQYF. The CDR3 bases are TGTGCCAGCAGTTACTCGATAACAGGATCCTACGAGCAGTACTTC.

The chain is built from TRBV5-4 and TRBJ2-4, with 8 bases aligning to TRBD1. Per germline, CDR1 SGHNT and CDR2 YYREEE (reference sequence). Unmatched junction bases numbered 13, after V lost 1 base and J lost 4 bases. CDR3 length: 18 residues. The CDR3 spells CASSLSQTRDRMKNIQYF. The DNA for the CDR3 is TGTGCCAGCAGCTTGTCGCAAACTCGGGACAGGATGAAAAACATTCAGTACTTC.

This sequence joins TRBV5-1 and TRBJ1-2, with TRBD1 matching over 9 bases. After removal of 7 bases from V and 7 bases from J, the junction contained 8 bases not matched to a gene. The V gene's germline CDR1 is SGHRS and CDR2 YFSETQ. The CDR3 is 13 amino acids. DNA for the CDR3: TGCGCCAGCCGACGGACAGGGGTGGCTGGCTACACCTTC. Translated, it gives CASRRTGVAGYTF.

This clone was picked up a small number of times. The chain links TRBV18 to TRBJ2-2, with 8 bases identical to TRBD1. The germline V gene encodes CDR1 KGHSH and CDR2 LQKENI. The ends lost 5 bases at V and 4 bases at J; junction bases unmatched: 6. The CDR3 is 15 amino acids. For the CDR3, the DNA is TGTGCCAGCTCATTCCGGGACAGGCGCACCGGGGAGCTGTTTTTT. Translation: CASSFRDRRTGELFF.

The chain links TRBV19 to TRBJ2-2, with D perhaps matching TRBD2 (6 bases). The CDR3 is 16 residues long. CDR1 is LNHDA, CDR2 SQIVND, per germline (reference sequence). V lost 9 bases and J lost 2, with 19 bases in between. The DNA of the CDR3 is TGTGCCAGCTTCTCTCCCCGGGACTCCAACACCGGGGAGCTGTTTTTT. Residues: CASFSPRDSNTGELFF. Using reference TRBV19 and TRBJ2-2 for the parts outside the CDR3, the full variable domain is DGGITQSPKYLFRKEGQNVTLSCEQNLNHDAMYWYRQDPGQGLRLIYYSQIVNDFQKGDIAEGYSVSREKKESFPLTVTSAQKNPTAFYLCASFSPRDSNTGELFFGEGSRLTVL.

The rearrangement joins TRBV9 to TRBJ2-5, with D tentatively TRBD1 (6 bases). The V gene lost 4 bases and the J gene lost 5 bases, with 12 bases spanning the gap. CDR3 length: 13 amino acids. The germline CDR1 and CDR2 sequences are SGDLS and YYNGEE. The CDR3 spells CASSPGTFETQYF. CDR3 DNA: TGTGCCAGCAGCCCCGGGACATTTGAGACCCAGTACTTC.

V usage is TRBV11-3 and J usage is TRBJ1-1; 8 bases fit TRBD1. V lost 5 bases and J lost 8; bases outside the gene matches: 7. CDR3 length equals 13 residues. Per the germline V gene, CDR1 is SGHNT and CDR2 is YENEEA. CDR3 DNA sequence: TGTGCCAGCAGCACCGGGGGGACAGGAGAAGCTTTCTTT. Translated, it gives CASSTGGTGEAFF.

The chain carries TRBV27 and TRBJ1-4, with D perhaps matching TRBD1 (5 bases). CDR3 length equals 15 residues. Germline V gives CDR1 MNHEY, CDR2 SMNVEV (reference sequence). The V end was cut by 2 bases, the J end by 0 bases, with 7 bases between. As DNA, the CDR3 is TGTGCCAGCAGTTTAGCGGGGGCAACTAATGAAAAACTGTTTTTT. It encodes CASSLAGATNEKLFF.

This clone has just a few counts. CDR3 in DNA: TGTGCCAGCAGCCTACTCCTTTTCGGGACTCTGGCCCACGAGCAGTACTTC. Amino acid sequence: CASSLLLFGTLAHEQYF. The J gene is TRBJ2-7, the V gene TRBV5-5, with D perhaps TRBD2 (6 bases). V shed 4 bases and J shed 5 bases, with 25 bases lying between them. The germline CDR1 and CDR2 sequences are SGHKS and YYEKEE (reference sequence). The CDR3 is 17 residues long.

The table lists this clone with a few counts. The chain employs TRBV2 and TRBJ2-3, with 13 bases identical to TRBD2. V lost 5 bases and J lost 4; bases outside the gene matches: 0. CDR3 length: 14 amino acids. The V gene's germline CDR1 is SNHLY and CDR2 FYNNEI. CDR3 sequence: CASSTSGGADTQYF. For the CDR3, the DNA is TGTGCCAGCAGTACTAGCGGGGGGGCAGATACGCAGTATTTT.

This clone has a handful of counts. This sequence joins TRBV5-6 and TRBJ2-5; 11 nucleotides agree with TRBD2. This CDR3 spans 17 amino acids. The ends lost 6 bases at V and 1 base at J; junction bases unmatched: 11. Germline lookup yields CDR1 SGHDT and CDR2 YYEEEE. This chain's CDR3 is CASNTPGLAALQETQYF. The CDR3 region has the DNA TGTGCCAGCAACACACCGGGACTAGCGGCCCTCCAAGAGACCCAGTACTTC.

V and J are TRBV15 and TRBJ1-2, with TRBD1 identical over 7 bases. J was trimmed by 4 bases and V by 4 bases; bases with no gene match: 9. The CDR3 extends over 15 amino acids. Germline V gene data show CDR1 as LNHNV and CDR2 as YYDKDF (reference sequence). The CDR3 region has the DNA TGTGCCACCAGCATAAGGACAGGTTCGATCTATGGCTACACCTTC. This codes for CATSIRTGSIYGYTF.